This TCR beta chain was retrieved from a study of spatial heterogeneity in lung cancer (dated by TCRdb to between 2019 and 2020). Looking at the study overall: Beta-chain transcripts were consistently detected in greater numbers than alpha-chain transcripts, which likely reflected higher beta-chain transcript abundance. In the raw uncorrected reads, each unique combination of TCR and UMI appeared on average more than ten times. The study quantitatively compared TCR alpha and beta repertoires across multiple tumor regions, matched nontumor lung and blood in non-small cell lung cancer. Nonsynonymous mutation counts, determined by whole-exome sequencing of tumor tissue, were related to TCR repertoire features. At surgery, hundreds of tumor regions, some 61 matched nontumor lung samples and some 54 PBMC samples were TCR-sequenced for both alpha and beta chains.

On the study overall, not on this receptor specifically: Ubiquitous expanded tumor TCRs were detected in blood more often at tumor resection than at routine follow-up. Additional single-cell paired TCR alpha and beta sequencing was considered necessary to confirm, at a functional level, the hypothesis that regional TCRs recognize regional mutations.

The CDR3 sequence holds 14 residues, the cysteine and phenylalanine included. Just the 42-base CDR3 DNA is kept, in frame starting at base 1. The germline V gene gives CDR1 as SGHAT and CDR2 as FQNNGV. Notes on this clonotype: Its target antigen remains unknown. At one end, the junction sequence differs from germline, possibly due to a read error.

Library construction relied on 5' RACE. Reads for this sample came from a NextSeq 500. The TCR library protocol attached a unique molecular identifier to each TCR cDNA molecule to allow correction of PCR and sequencing errors. The paper's processing steps were these. Decombinator tools were used for TCR identification, UMI-based error correction and CDR3 extraction. Expanded TCRs were defined as those above a frequency of 2 per 1,000, corresponding to the top 1% of the tumor frequency distribution. Renyi diversity was calculated using the R vegan package after each repertoire was subsampled 100 times to 5,000 TCRs. CDR3 similarity networks were constructed using string-kernel similarity of amino acid triplets, with links drawn between CDR3s whose pairwise similarity was above 0.82. In TCRdb, the public reads were trimmed at Q25 with fastp and aligned with MiXCR, with productive beta chains retained. Identical CDR3 proteins give one entry, which carries the most common genes and DNA. These V and J calls originate from TCRdb's pipeline instead of the authors' own analysis. The sample data list just over 75,000 distinct CDR3 sequences, and 7.5% to 9.5% of these were observed just once. The leading ten clones occupy 6% to 7% of the sample.

The time point label for this specimen denotes: sample taken at primary tumor resection. The donors were 65 to 85 patients from the lung TRACERx cohort who had early-stage, untreated non-small cell lung cancer. For TCR sequencing, whole RNA was extracted from tumor and nontumor lung tissue, or from cryopreserved PBMC samples, and no cell sorting was done. A patient was chosen for TCR sequencing only when enough RNA was available from at least two tumor regions. Sequencing used PBMCs, obtained at surgery. The chain joins TRBV11-2 to TRBJ1-1, and TRBD1 matches 7 of the central bases. The TCR was taken from a male donor with early-stage non-small cell lung cancer. The CDR3 has the sequence CPSNQGGSSTEAFF. The DNA sequence is given as TGTCCCAGCAACCAGGGGGGGTCCAGCACTGAAGCTTTCTTT.